These 29 T cell receptor beta chains were all obtained from the same sample, sequenced in a study of cytomegalovirus exposure and HLA in healthy donors. Profiling relied on immunoSEQ multiplex PCR, and the TCRdb table lists in-frame clones only, not all of them. The sample includes about 360,000 clones, roughly 85% of them seen just once. Sequenced input: PBMCs. The receptor source for this set is a young woman in good health and CMV-seronegative.

This chain joins TRBV2 and TRBJ2-5, with 7 bases identical to TRBD1. This CDR3 has 12 amino acids. Germline lookup yields CDR1 SNHLY and CDR2 FYNNEI. V was clipped by 8 bases and J by 12 bases; unmatched bases: 12. The CDR3 sequence is CASSPTGANEYF. Here the CDR3 DNA reads TGTGCCAGCTCTCCTACAGGGGCAAACGAGTACTTC.

This chain links TRBV15 with TRBJ1-5; tentative D call: TRBD1 (5 bases). CDR3 length: 14 residues. Deletions cut 5 bases from V and 6 bases from J, with 14 bases between. Germline loops: CDR1 LNHNV, CDR2 YYDKDF (reference sequence). The CDR3 nucleotides are TGTGCCACCAGCCCAAAATGGGGGGGTCAGCCCCAGCATTTT. Encoded protein: CATSPKWGGQPQHF.

V is TRBV27 and J is TRBJ1-1, with D maybe TRBD1 (6 bases). V lost 2 bases and J 4 bases, leaving 11 bases between the germline ends. This CDR3 has 14 amino acids. Germline-derived CDR1 and CDR2 are MNHEY and SMNVEV (reference sequence). The CDR3 nucleotides read TGTGCCAGCAGTTTAAGCCAGGGGAGCACTGAAGCTTTCTTT. It yields the protein CASSLSQGSTEAFF.

The V call is TRBV28, the J call TRBJ2-7; 9 nucleotides align to TRBD1. The CDR3 runs to 14 residues. Germline values: CDR1 MDHEN, CDR2 SYDVKM. Trimming took 5 bases from V and 3 from J; bases not matched to a gene: 5. The CDR3 region is CASSGTGKFYEQYF. CDR3 DNA sequence: TGTGCCAGCAGTGGGACAGGGAAGTTCTACGAGCAGTACTTC.

In DNA, the CDR3 is TGCAGCGTGGAATTGGGACAGGGGGACTATGGCTACACCTTC. Translating gives CSVELGQGDYGYTF. The chain carries TRBV29-1 and TRBJ1-2; 11 bases map to TRBD1. Germline V gene lookup returns CDR1 SQVTM and CDR2 ANQGSEA. Unmatched junction bases numbered 6, after V lost 6 bases and J lost 3 bases. The CDR3 is 14 residues long. The variable domain in full, completed from reference TRBV29-1 and TRBJ1-2, reads SAVISQKPSRDICQRGTSLTIQCQVDSQVTMMFWYRQQPGQSLTLIATANQGSEATYESGFVIDKFPISRPNLTFSTLTVSNMSPEDSSIYLCSVELGQGDYGYTFGSGTRLTVV.

The rearrangement joins TRBV27 to TRBJ1-1; 7 bases align to TRBD1. Per germline, CDR1 MNHEY and CDR2 SMNVEV (reference sequence). J was trimmed by 7 bases and V by 2 bases; bases with no gene match: 10. The CDR3 runs to 15 residues. CDR3 coding DNA: TGTGCCAGCAGTTTAAAGGGGGCCCCCACTGATGAAGCTTTCTTT. Its translation is CASSLKGAPTDEAFF.

The rearrangement joins TRBV29-1 to TRBJ1-2; tentatively, D is TRBD1 (5 bases). CDR1 SQVTM and CDR2 ANQGSEA come from the germline V gene. The V and J ends lost 8 bases and 4 bases respectively, with 14 bases between them. This CDR3 spans 12 amino acids. The CDR3 nucleotides read TGCAGCTCTAAGGGGTCCGCCTATGGCTACACCTTC. It yields the protein CSSKGSAYGYTF.

The rearrangement links TRBV10-1 to TRBJ2-1; 7 bases agree with TRBD1. Germline V lookup: CDR1 WNHNN, CDR2 SYGVQD (reference sequence). The CDR3 has 16 residues. Unmatched junction bases numbered 8, after V lost 2 bases and J lost 4 bases. The CDR3, as DNA: TGCGCCAGCAGTGAGCGAGCGACAGGGTCTTACAATGAGCAGTTCTTC. Amino acids: CASSERATGSYNEQFF.

The DNA of the CDR3 is TGCGCCAGCAGCCAAGCGGGGAAAAGCTCCTACGAGCAGTACTTC. It codes for CASSQAGKSSYEQYF. The chain couples TRBV4-1 to TRBJ2-7, with D possibly matching TRBD2 (5 bases). Germline-derived CDR1 and CDR2 are MGHRA and YSYEKL. The germline V and J ends were trimmed by 1 base and 0 bases, with 10 bases remaining between them. The CDR3 extends over 15 amino acids.

J is TRBJ1-4 and V is TRBV27, with a tentative D call TRBD1 (6 bases). The CDR3 has 16 amino acids. Per the germline V gene, CDR1 is MNHEY and CDR2 is SMNVEV (reference sequence). V lost 6 bases to trimming and J lost 0 bases, with 14 bases between them. The CDR3 sequence is CASRLQGVTTNEKLFF. CDR3 DNA sequence: TGTGCCAGCAGACTACAGGGTGTCACAACTAATGAAAAACTGTTTTTT.

The chain has TRBV28 and TRBJ2-1; a possible D gene is TRBD1 (5 bases). Germline-derived CDR1 and CDR2 are MDHEN and SYDVKM. The CDR3 consists of 17 residues. Trimming cost V 6 bases and J 2 bases, with 20 bases left between them. Written as DNA, the CDR3 is TGTGCCAGCAGCCCCCTGACAGAGGTATGGGCCTACAATGAGCAGTTCTTC. This encodes CASSPLTEVWAYNEQFF.

The gene calls are TRBV30 and TRBJ1-3; D uncertain. The CDR3 contains 14 residues. Between the trimmed V and J ends, which lost 1 base and 0 bases, there was a span of 7 bases. Germline V lookup: CDR1 GTSNPN, CDR2 SVGIG (reference sequence). The CDR3 region is CAWSGLFSGNTIYF. The CDR3 nucleotides are TGTGCCTGGAGTGGACTCTTCTCTGGAAACACCATATATTTT.

The chain carries TRBV18 and TRBJ2-1; TRBD1 might be the D (5 bases). V lost 2 bases and J 6 bases, leaving 8 bases between the germline ends. The V gene's germline CDR1 is KGHSH and CDR2 LQKENI. There are 13 residues in the CDR3. CDR3 residues: CASSPDSFNEQFF. The CDR3 DNA is TGTGCCAGCTCACCAGACAGTTTCAATGAGCAGTTCTTC.

The rearrangement links TRBV10-3 to TRBJ2-7; 9 bases are shared with TRBD2. CDR3 size: 16 residues. CDR1 and CDR2 (germline): ENHRY, SYGVKD. Trimming removed 4 bases from V and 0 bases from J; junction bases left unmatched: 7. CDR3 protein: CAISVTSGLLSYEQYF. The CDR3 coding sequence is TGTGCCATCAGTGTGACTAGCGGCTTACTCTCCTACGAGCAGTACTTC.

The chain uses TRBV28 and TRBJ2-1; a weak D match, TRBD2 (6 bases). The CDR3 length is 11 residues. CDR1 and CDR2 (germline): MDHEN, SYDVKM. The V end lost 6 bases, the J end lost 12 bases, and 12 bases lay between the germline ends. CDR3 nucleotide sequence: TGTGCCAGCAGCAACATGGGGGGGCAGTTCTTC. Translating it yields CASSNMGGQFF.

In this sample, this clone turned up once. The chain links TRBV19 to TRBJ1-5, with TRBD1 matching over 7 bases. The V segment lost 7 bases and the J segment 7 bases; nucleotides outside the gene matches: 16. CDR1 and CDR2 (germline): LNHDA, SQIVND (reference sequence). The length of the CDR3 is 16 residues. Here the CDR3 DNA reads TGTGCCAGTACCCTGACCATCCAGGGGGGCGGCCAGCCCCAGCATTTT. Its translation: CASTLTIQGGGQPQHF.

Details on this clone: A junction boundary mismatches the germline segment, possibly from a read error. The chain joins TRBV10-1 to TRBJ2-7, with 9 bases identical to TRBD2. CDR3 length: 11 amino acids. Germline V gene lookup returns CDR1 WNHNN and CDR2 SYGVQD (reference sequence). CDR3 coding DNA: TGCGCCAGCACGCGGGGGGGCACTCCTCTATTT. This gives the protein CASTRGGTPLF.

CDR3 in amino acids: CAAWREGQGNEQFF. The CDR3 nucleotides are TGTGCTGCGTGGCGGGAGGGCCAAGGTAATGAGCAGTTCTTC. The chain combines TRBV10-3 with TRBJ2-1; 9 bases agree with TRBD2. This CDR3 region has 14 residues. Germline CDR1 and CDR2: ENHRY and SYGVKD.

The chain combines TRBV18 with TRBJ2-7, with 8 bases identical to TRBD1. The CDR3 length is 15 residues. CDR1 is KGHSH, CDR2 LQKENI, per germline. V dropped 2 bases and J dropped 7; count of bases not matched to a gene: 10. This CDR3 reads CASSPGTGAPEEQYF. The CDR3 region has the DNA TGTGCCAGCTCACCAGGGACAGGCGCCCCTGAGGAGCAGTACTTC.

The chain uses TRBV27 and TRBJ2-2; D not resolved. The ends were cut back, 3 bases at V and 6 bases at J, with 5 bases in the middle. The germline CDR1 and CDR2 sequences are MNHEY and SMNVEV (reference sequence). The CDR3 runs 12 residues. CDR3 residues: CASSFFPGELFF. DNA of the CDR3: TGTGCCAGCAGTTTCTTCCCCGGGGAGCTGTTTTTT.

This rearrangement joins TRBV6-6 to TRBJ2-7, with 8 bases lining up with TRBD2. The CDR3 runs to 14 residues. Per the germline V gene, CDR1 is MNHNY and CDR2 is SVGAGI (reference sequence). The V segment lost 3 bases and the J segment 6 bases; nucleotides outside the gene matches: 7. CDR3 nucleotides: TGTGCCAGCAGTTATGGGACTAGACCCTTCGAGCAGTACTTC. This translates into CASSYGTRPFEQYF.

The chain employs TRBV7-2 and TRBJ2-4; maybe TRBD2 (5 bases). This CDR3 has 14 residues. From germline, CDR1 is SGHTA and CDR2 FQGNSA. V shed 5 bases and J shed 9 bases, with 17 bases lying between them. The chain's CDR3 is CASSRRLSEGIQYF. The CDR3 nucleotides are TGTGCCAGCAGCCGTCGCCTATCTGAGGGCATTCAGTACTTC. Looking up the rest from reference TRBV7-2 and TRBJ2-4 gives the full variable domain: GAGVSQSPSNKVTEKGKDVELRCDPISGHTALYWYRQSLGQGLEFLIYFQGNSAPDKSGLPSDRFSAERTGGSVSTLTIQRTQQEDSAVYLCASSRRLSEGIQYFGAGTRLSVL.

The genes are TRBV7-9 and TRBJ2-5; TRBD2 agrees at 7 bases. The CDR3 is 13 amino acids. V lost 5 bases, J lost 5 bases, and 5 bases stayed unmatched. Germline CDR1 SEHNR, CDR2 FQNEAQ (reference sequence). This CDR3 reads CASSVTGGETQYF. The CDR3, as DNA: TGTGCCAGCAGCGTGACCGGGGGGGAGACCCAGTACTTC.

In this sample, this clone turned up once. The chain employs TRBV7-9 and TRBJ2-7; 8 nucleotides align to TRBD2. V dropped 5 bases and J dropped 4; count of bases not matched to a gene: 7. The CDR3 is 14 residues long. Germline V gene data show CDR1 as SEHNR and CDR2 as FQNEAQ (reference sequence). CDR3 DNA: TGTGCCAGCAGCCCCGGCGGGAGGCCGTACGAGCAGTACTTC. Its translation: CASSPGGRPYEQYF.

The chain has TRBV6-6 and TRBJ1-5, with D tentatively TRBD1 (5 bases). CDR3 length: 14 residues. Germline V gene lookup returns CDR1 MNHNY and CDR2 SVGAGI (reference sequence). V lost 3 bases to trimming and J lost 4 bases, with 10 bases between them. As DNA, the CDR3 is TGTGCCAGCAGTTATGGGGCAGGTAATCAGCCCCAGCATTTT. Protein sequence: CASSYGAGNQPQHF.

This clone has only one observation. The chain recombines TRBV5-4 with TRBJ2-7; D may be TRBD2 (7 bases). This CDR3 spans 16 amino acids. V was clipped by 4 bases and J by 6 bases, with 23 bases between them. The germline gives CDR1 SGHNT, CDR2 YYREEE (reference sequence). For the CDR3, the DNA is TGTGCCAGCAGCCCAGCGGGCTCGGGGGGCTTGATCGAGCAGTACTTC. Its protein is CASSPAGSGGLIEQYF.

The V and J genes are TRBV10-3 and TRBJ2-1; 9 bases fit TRBD2. Per germline, CDR1 ENHRY and CDR2 SYGVKD. The CDR3 consists of 15 residues. V trimming: 3 bases; J trimming: 5 bases; junction bases outside the gene matches: 5. The CDR3 nucleotides read TGTGCCATCAGTGAATTGCGGACTAGCGACAATGAGCAGTTCTTC. This translates into CAISELRTSDNEQFF.

The chain links TRBV28 to TRBJ2-7, with D perhaps matching TRBD2 (5 bases). This CDR3 comprises 16 residues. Germline V gene sequence: CDR1 MDHEN, CDR2 SYDVKM. Trimming took 2 bases from V and 2 from J, leaving 16 bases between them. This chain's CDR3 is CASSLQTRVRTYEQYF. Written as DNA, the CDR3 is TGTGCCAGCAGTTTACAAACTAGAGTGAGGACCTACGAGCAGTACTTC.

This chain uses TRBV11-1 with TRBJ2-1; tentative D call: TRBD1 (6 bases). Germline V gives CDR1 SGHAT, CDR2 FQDESV (reference sequence). V lost 3 bases and J lost 4, with 13 bases in between. This CDR3 is built from 15 residues. The CDR3 sequence: CASSFMGQQYNEQFF. The CDR3 DNA reads TGTGCCAGCAGCTTTATGGGACAACAATACAATGAGCAGTTCTTC.